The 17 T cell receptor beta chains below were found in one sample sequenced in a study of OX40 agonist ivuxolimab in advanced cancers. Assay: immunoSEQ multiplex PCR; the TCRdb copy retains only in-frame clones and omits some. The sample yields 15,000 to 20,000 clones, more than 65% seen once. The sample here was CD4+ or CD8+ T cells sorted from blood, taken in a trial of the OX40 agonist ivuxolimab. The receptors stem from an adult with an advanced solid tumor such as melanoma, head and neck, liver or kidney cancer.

CDR3 nucleotides: TGCGCCAGCAGCCATCCTAGGGGCAGGAATTCACCCCTCCACTTT. This sequence encodes CASSHPRGRNSPLHF. The chain uses TRBV4-1 and TRBJ1-6; D is perhaps TRBD1 (5 bases). The CDR3 spans 15 residues. CDR1 MGHRA and CDR2 YSYEKL come from the germline V gene. Between the trimmed V and J ends, which lost 3 bases and 7 bases, there was a span of 13 bases.

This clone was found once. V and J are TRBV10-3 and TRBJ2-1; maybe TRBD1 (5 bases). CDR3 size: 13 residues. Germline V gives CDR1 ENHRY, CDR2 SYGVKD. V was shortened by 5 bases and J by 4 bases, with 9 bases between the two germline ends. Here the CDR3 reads CAISSDRYNEQFF. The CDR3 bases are TGTGCCATCAGTAGCGACAGATACAATGAGCAGTTCTTC.

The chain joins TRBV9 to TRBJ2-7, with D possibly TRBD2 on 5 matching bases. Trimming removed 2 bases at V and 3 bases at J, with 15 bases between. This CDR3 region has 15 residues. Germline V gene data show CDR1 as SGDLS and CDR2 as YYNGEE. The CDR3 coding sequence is TGTGCCAGCAGCGTGGTGCCTACGGACTTCTACGAGCAGTACTTC. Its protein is CASSVVPTDFYEQYF.

Written as DNA, the CDR3 is TGTGCCAGCAGTTTGGACGTAGGAGCTTACGAGCAGTACTTC. Its protein product is CASSLDVGAYEQYF. V and J are TRBV11-2 and TRBJ2-7; no reliable D call. Trimming removed 6 bases from V and 4 bases from J, with 16 bases in between. The CDR3 has 14 amino acids. Germline V gene lookup returns CDR1 SGHAT and CDR2 FQNNGV.

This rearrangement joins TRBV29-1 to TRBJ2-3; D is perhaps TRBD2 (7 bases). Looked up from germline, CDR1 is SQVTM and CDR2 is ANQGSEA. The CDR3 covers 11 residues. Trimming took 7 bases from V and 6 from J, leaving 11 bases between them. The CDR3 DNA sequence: TGCAGCGCCAAGGGGGGGGATACGCAGTATTTT. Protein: CSAKGGDTQYF.

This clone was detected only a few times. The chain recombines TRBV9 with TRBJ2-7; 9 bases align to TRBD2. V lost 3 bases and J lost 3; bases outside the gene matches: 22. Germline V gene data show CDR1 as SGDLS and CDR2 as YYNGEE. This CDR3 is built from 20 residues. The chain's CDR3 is CASSAPAFGGQLTSGYEQYF. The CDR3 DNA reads TGTGCCAGCAGCGCTCCTGCTTTTGGGGGGCAGTTGACTAGCGGCTACGAGCAGTACTTC.

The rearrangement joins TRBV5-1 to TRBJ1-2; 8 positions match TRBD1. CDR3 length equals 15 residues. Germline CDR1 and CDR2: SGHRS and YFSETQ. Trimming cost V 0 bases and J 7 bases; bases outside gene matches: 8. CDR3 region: CASSLALAGGGGYTF. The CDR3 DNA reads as TGCGCCAGCAGCTTGGCCTTGGCAGGGGGCGGTGGCTACACCTTC.

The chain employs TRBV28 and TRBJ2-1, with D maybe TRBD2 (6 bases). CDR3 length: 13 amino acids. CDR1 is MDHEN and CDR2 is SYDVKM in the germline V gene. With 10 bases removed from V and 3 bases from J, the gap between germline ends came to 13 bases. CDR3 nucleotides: TGTGCCACCACACTAGCAAACTACAATGAGCAGTTCTTC. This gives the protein CATTLANYNEQFF.

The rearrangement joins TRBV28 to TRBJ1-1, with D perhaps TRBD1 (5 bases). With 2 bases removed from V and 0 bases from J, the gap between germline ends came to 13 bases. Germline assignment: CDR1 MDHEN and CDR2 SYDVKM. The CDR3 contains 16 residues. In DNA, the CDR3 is TGTGCCAGCAGTTTAACCGGAGTCAGGGTGAACACTGAAGCTTTCTTT. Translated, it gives CASSLTGVRVNTEAFF.

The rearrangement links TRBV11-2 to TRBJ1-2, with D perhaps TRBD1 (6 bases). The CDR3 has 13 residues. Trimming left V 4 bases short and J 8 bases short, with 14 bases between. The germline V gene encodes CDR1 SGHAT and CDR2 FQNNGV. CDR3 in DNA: TGTGCCAGCAGCTCGTACAGGGAGGACGGCTACACCTTC. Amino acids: CASSSYREDGYTF.

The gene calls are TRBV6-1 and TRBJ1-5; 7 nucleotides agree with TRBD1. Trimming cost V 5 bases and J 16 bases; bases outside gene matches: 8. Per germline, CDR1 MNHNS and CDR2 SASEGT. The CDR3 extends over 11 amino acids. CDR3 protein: CASSPGTDNHF. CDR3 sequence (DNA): TGTGCCAGCAGTCCTGGGACAGATAACCATTTT.

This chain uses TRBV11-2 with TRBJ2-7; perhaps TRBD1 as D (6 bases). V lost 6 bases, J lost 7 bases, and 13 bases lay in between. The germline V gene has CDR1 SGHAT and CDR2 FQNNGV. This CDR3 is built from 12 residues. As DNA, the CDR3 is TGTGCCAGCAGTTTGAACAGGGAGGAGCAGTACTTC. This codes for CASSLNREEQYF.

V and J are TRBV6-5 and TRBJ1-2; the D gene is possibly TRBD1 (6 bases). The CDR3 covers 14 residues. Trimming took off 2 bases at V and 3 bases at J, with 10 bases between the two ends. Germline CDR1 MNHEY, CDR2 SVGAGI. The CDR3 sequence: CASSYTGPHYGYTF. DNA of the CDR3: TGTGCCAGCAGTTACACAGGGCCGCACTATGGCTACACCTTC.

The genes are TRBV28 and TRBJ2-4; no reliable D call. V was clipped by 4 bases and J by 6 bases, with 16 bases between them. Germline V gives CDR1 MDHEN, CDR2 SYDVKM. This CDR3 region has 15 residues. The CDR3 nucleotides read TGTGCCAGCAGTTCCGATCAGGAATTGGGAAACATTCAGTACTTC. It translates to CASSSDQELGNIQYF.

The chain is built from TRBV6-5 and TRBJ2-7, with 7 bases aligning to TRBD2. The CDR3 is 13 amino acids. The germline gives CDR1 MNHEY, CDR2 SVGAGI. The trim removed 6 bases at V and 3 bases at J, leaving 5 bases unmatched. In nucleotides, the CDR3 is TGTGCCAGCAGACCGGGACTAAACTACGAGCAGTACTTC. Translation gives CASRPGLNYEQYF.

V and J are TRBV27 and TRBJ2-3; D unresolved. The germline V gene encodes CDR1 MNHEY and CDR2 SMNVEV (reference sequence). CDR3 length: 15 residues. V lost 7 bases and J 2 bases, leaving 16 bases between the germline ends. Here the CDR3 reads CASNGIGKYTDTQYF. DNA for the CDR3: TGTGCCAGCAACGGAATAGGGAAATACACAGATACGCAGTATTTT.

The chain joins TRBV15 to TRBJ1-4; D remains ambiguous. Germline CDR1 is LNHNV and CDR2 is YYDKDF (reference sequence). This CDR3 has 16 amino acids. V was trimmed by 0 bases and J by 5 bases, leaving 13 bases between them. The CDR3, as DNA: TGTGCCACCAGCAGAGAGTTAAGTTGGGCAAATGAAAAACTGTTTTTT. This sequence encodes CATSRELSWANEKLFF.